This T cell receptor (beta chain) comes out of a study of blood T cell repertoires in COVID-19. Study-level information: The cDNA or gDNA used as material had been derived from T cells, B-cell-depleted T cells, or PBMCs.

Germline V gene sequence: CDR1 SEHNR, CDR2 FQNEAQ (reference sequence). CDR3 length: 13 amino acids. The V gene lost 1 base and the J gene lost 8 bases, with 11 bases spanning the gap. In the original analysis: Amplified reference gene primers provided the basis for estimating nucleated cell counts. Data came from immunoSEQ multiplex PCR; TCRdb stores just in-frame clones and leaves some out. From that table come the V and J calls and clone size; the DNA was used to work out D and trimming. This table holds 95,000 to 150,000 clones, roughly 75% found once. What was sequenced was peripheral blood. This chain links TRBV7-9 with TRBJ1-2, with D perhaps TRBD1 (5 bases). The receptor's source is a man aged 55 to 70 with active or convalescent COVID-19. The CDR3 region has the DNA TGTGCCAGCAGCTTAGTGGCAGGGAACGGCTACACCTTC. This translates into CASSLVAGNGYTF.